Listed below are T cell receptor beta chains from one sample, sequenced in a study of shared clonotypes between healthy human individuals. TCRdb keeps only in-frame clones here, not all; method: immunoSEQ multiplex PCR. The sample has about 300,000 clones; 74% are singletons. The sample comprised memory CD4+ T cells sorted from blood. The receptors were gathered from a young man in good health. Both conserved end residues are part of each CDR3. The D gene is left open where the match is weak. Clone size is stated in some rows and not others, as once, few, many or a class when expanded.

v_call,j_call,clone_size,d_call,cdr3_nt,cdr3_aa
TRBV10-3,TRBJ2-3,once,NA,TGTGCCATCAGTGAGGGGGGGGCTAGCACAGATACGCAGTATTTT,CAISEGGASTDTQYF
TRBV7-9,TRBJ2-1,NA,TRBD1,TGTGCCAGCAGCTTAGGACAGGGGGCCTACAATGAGCAGTTCTTC,CASSLGQGAYNEQFF
TRBV30,TRBJ1-5,NA,NA,TGTGCCTGGAGAAGGTCCGGACAGTTCAATCAGCCCCAGCATTTT,CAWRRSGQFNQPQHF
TRBV18,TRBJ2-6,NA,NA,TGTGCCAGCTCGTTTACCGACGTCTCTGGGGCCAACGTCCTGACTTTC,CASSFTDVSGANVLTF
TRBV7-9,TRBJ2-4,NA,TRBD2,TGTGCCAGCAGCTACAGATTACTAGCGGGAGGGCCGGGCATTCAGTACTTC,CASSYRLLAGGPGIQYF
TRBV6-6,TRBJ2-5,NA,NA,TGTGCCAGCAGTTACTCGGCAGGGGAGAAGACCCAGTACTTC,CASSYSAGEKTQYF
TRBV5-1,TRBJ2-5,NA,NA,TGCGCCAGCAGCTTGGCGGGACTCGAGGGTCAGACCCAGTACTTC,CASSLAGLEGQTQYF
TRBV11-2,TRBJ1-2,NA,NA,TGTGCCAGCAGCTCTCGTCTCACTAACTATGGCTACACCTTC,CASSSRLTNYGYTF
TRBV6-5,TRBJ2-2,many,NA,TGTGCCAGCAGTTTAACGGGACTCTACACCGGGGAGCTGTTTTTT,CASSLTGLYTGELFF
TRBV18,TRBJ1-5,NA,NA,TGTGCCAGCTCCCAGGGATTTAGCAATCAGCCCCAGCATTTT,CASSQGFSNQPQHF
TRBV7-2,TRBJ2-7,NA,TRBD2,TGTGCCAGCAGCCTTAGCGGGGCCCGTCTCTACGAGCAGTACTTC,CASSLSGARLYEQYF
TRBV19,TRBJ2-2,many,NA,TGTGCCAGTACGGAGGGGAACACCGGGGAGCTGTTTTTT,CASTEGNTGELFF
TRBV25-1,TRBJ2-7,NA,TRBD1,TGTGCCAGCAGCCCGGGACAGGGGAACTACGAGCAGTACTTC,CASSPGQGNYEQYF
TRBV9,TRBJ2-5,NA,NA,TGTGCCAGCAGCCCCCGGACAAACTCCGAAGAGACCCAGTACTTC,CASSPRTNSEETQYF
TRBV13,TRBJ2-2,once,NA,TGTGCCAGCAGCCTACGTGGTTCCGGGGAGCTGTTTTTT,CASSLRGSGELFF
TRBV15,TRBJ2-3,NA,TRBD2,TGTGCCACCAGCAGAGAAGCTAGCGGGAATGCAGATACGCAGTATTTT,CATSREASGNADTQYF
TRBV4-3,TRBJ2-3,NA,NA,TGCGCCAGCAGCCAAGAGCCAGGGCGGGGCAATACGCAGTATTTT,CASSQEPGRGNTQYF
TRBV9,TRBJ2-1,many,NA,TGTGCCAGCAGCGCCAAGCGGATCTCCTACAATGAGCAGTTCTTC,CASSAKRISYNEQFF
TRBV20-1,TRBJ2-3,NA,NA,TGCAGTGCTAATAGCGTAGAGGCGCAGTATTTT,CSANSVEAQYF
TRBV5-4,TRBJ2-2,NA,TRBD2,TGTGCCAGCAGCTATGGACTAGCGTACACCGGGGAGCTGTTTTTT,CASSYGLAYTGELFF
TRBV4-1,TRBJ2-5,few,NA,TGCGCCAGCAGCCAAGATACAGGCCAAGAGACCCAGTACTTC,CASSQDTGQETQYF
TRBV5-1,TRBJ2-2,NA,NA,TGCGCCAGCAGCTCGGCAGTCACCGGGGAGCTGTTTTTT,CASSSAVTGELFF
TRBV27,TRBJ2-2,few,NA,TGTGCCAGCAGTTTGGGGGTGGGGTCCGGGGAGCTGTTTTTT,CASSLGVGSGELFF
TRBV19,TRBJ2-3,NA,TRBD1,TGTGCCAGTAGCAGAACGGGACAGTCCCAGTGTGGAACTGTTCCCTGCCATACGCAGTATTTT,CASSRTGQSQCGTVPCHTQYF
TRBV28,TRBJ2-7,few,NA,TGTGCCAGCAGTTATTTGGTCTACGAGCAGTACTTC,CASSYLVYEQYF
TRBV7-9,TRBJ2-2,NA,NA,TGTGCCAGCAGTAGGTGGGAGCTGTTTTTT,CASSRWELFF
TRBV5-5,TRBJ1-2,NA,NA,TGTGCCAGCAGCTTGGACTCCCGGGGCCCGGAGGGCTACACCTTC,CASSLDSRGPEGYTF
TRBV5-1,TRBJ2-2,NA,TRBD2,TGCGCCAGCAGTTCAACTAGCGGAAACACCGGGGAGCTGTTTTTT,CASSSTSGNTGELFF
TRBV5-1,TRBJ2-7,NA,TRBD2,TGCGCCAGCAGCTTGGTACTAGCGGGAGCCCACGAGCAGTACTTC,CASSLVLAGAHEQYF
TRBV7-6,TRBJ1-1,NA,NA,TGTGCCAGCAGCTTAAAAGGGGACACTGAAGCTTTCTTT,CASSLKGDTEAFF
TRBV29-1,TRBJ1-2,NA,TRBD1,TGCAGCGTTGGGGACAGGGACTATGGCTACACCTTC,CSVGDRDYGYTF